These T cell receptor beta chains were read from a single sample in a study of STAT5B mutations in CD4+ large granular lymphocyte leukemia. Data came from immunoSEQ multiplex PCR; TCRdb stores just in-frame clones and leaves some out. Of under 40,000 clones in the sample, approximately 80% were seen once. Sequences were obtained from CD4+ T cells from blood buffy coats. These receptors were collected from a human donor in good health. The CDR3 runs from the conserved cysteine through the conserved F or W. D genes are given only for firm matches. Only some rows state a clone size, as once, few, many or a class for expanded clones.

>TRBJ2-7|TRBD2|-|TRBV11-3
CASSLAGRVESYEQYF
TGTGCCAGCAGCCTTGCGGGGAGGGTCGAGTCCTACGAGCAGTACTTC
>TRBJ2-7|TRBD1|-|TRBV6-5
CASIPGQGSYEQYF
TGTGCCAGCATTCCGGGACAGGGGTCCTACGAGCAGTACTTC
>TRBJ1-1|TRBD1|-|TRBV6-1
CASTDRVNTEAFF
TGTGCCAGCACCGACAGGGTGAACACTGAAGCTTTCTTT
>TRBJ2-3|TRBD2|-|TRBV9
CASSVATSGTSRDTQYF
TGTGCCAGCAGCGTGGCGACTAGCGGGACCTCAAGGGATACGCAGTATTTT
>TRBJ2-5|-|-|TRBV6-1
CASSLDGTSKETQYF
TGTGCCAGCAGCCTAGATGGGACATCGAAAGAGACCCAGTACTTC
>TRBJ2-2|-|-|TRBV6-5
CATKRANTGELFF
TGTGCCACCAAGCGGGCTAACACCGGGGAGCTGTTTTTT
>TRBJ2-7|TRBD1|-|TRBV5-6
CASSPPGQHYEQYF
TGTGCCAGCAGCCCGCCGGGACAGCACTACGAGCAGTACTTC
>TRBJ2-3|TRBD1|-|TRBV5-1
CASSLQGAHDTQYF
TGCGCCAGCAGCTTACAGGGGGCGCATGATACGCAGTATTTT
>TRBJ1-6|TRBD1|-|TRBV28
CASSLSRTGYNSPLHF
TGTGCCAGCAGTCTGTCCCGGACAGGGTATAATTCACCCCTCCACTTT
>TRBJ2-5|TRBD2|once|TRBV30
CASLAGKTQYF
TGTGCCTCCCTAGCGGGGAAGACCCAGTACTTC
>TRBJ2-2|-|-|TRBV19
CASSWDRPSAGELFF
TGTGCCAGTAGTTGGGATCGTCCTTCTGCCGGGGAGCTGTTTTTT